This T cell receptor beta chain was retrieved from a study of T cell responses to AZD1222 COVID-19 vaccine. Whole-study findings and limits: At baseline, just six AZD1222 recipients tested seropositive. Once two AZD1222 doses were given, Spike-specific TCR breadth and depth went up.

The CDR3 extends over 13 amino acids. The V gene lost 0 bases and the J gene lost 3 bases, with 7 bases spanning the gap. The V gene's germline CDR1 is SGHDT and CDR2 YYEEEE. This clone was seen just once. Its antigen is not known. Sequencing was performed with immunoSEQ multiplex PCR; in TCRdb, only in-frame clones are kept and a portion is missing. The sample lists 65,000 to 75,000 clones, roughly four fifths occurring once. This TCR came from an adult in good health. The chain combines TRBV5-6 with TRBJ2-7; D is unclear. The sequenced sample was peripheral blood, obtained on day 0 of AZD1222 vaccination. The CDR3 DNA is TGTGCCAGCAGCTTGGTCCCGAGCTACGAGCAGTACTTC. It translates to CASSLVPSYEQYF.